What follows is one T cell receptor beta chain and its context. This entry comes from a study of blood T cells in healthy people across ages. There are 14 residues in the CDR3. V lost 7 bases to trimming and J lost 7 bases, with 14 bases between them. Germline V CDR1 and CDR2: MDHEN, SYDVKM. PCR was performed a second time for about 6 to 12 cycles using a sample-barcoded 5' primer and a J-beta primer mix. There were at least 2.5 million CDR3-containing paired-end reads obtained from each sample. TCRdb fed the 5' RACE reads into MiXCR, producing one record per CDR3 protein. The sample gives about 1.4 million distinct CDR3 sequences, around 59% of which show up once; roughly 7% is in the top ten.

The chain combines TRBV28 with TRBJ1-6; tentative D call: TRBD1 (5 bases). This receptor was taken from a man in his late teens or twenties in good health. The source material was blood. CDR3 DNA: TGTGCCAGCAACTTTGGGACCCAAAATTCACCCCTCCACTTT. This gives the protein CASNFGTQNSPLHF.